Following are 12 T cell receptor beta chains from one sample sequenced in a study of cytomegalovirus exposure and HLA in healthy donors. The PCR used 60 Vbeta and 13 Jbeta primers. TCRdb keeps only in-frame clones here, not all; method: immunoSEQ multiplex PCR. The table records some 130,000 clones, over 75% of them present only once. The sample consisted of PBMCs. The receptors come from a young man in good health.

This chain links TRBV7-2 with TRBJ2-7; 9 nucleotides match TRBD2. V gave up 3 bases and J gave up 0 bases; unmatched junction bases: 3. Germline assignment: CDR1 SGHTA and CDR2 FQGNSA. The CDR3 has 15 residues. The CDR3 is CASSFATSGSYEQYF. DNA for the CDR3: TGTGCCAGCAGCTTCGCGACTAGCGGCTCCTACGAGCAGTACTTC.

In its sample, this clone was seen a few times. CDR3 in amino acids: CASSMSGGSTDTQYF. The CDR3 DNA follows: TGTGCCAGTAGTATGTCGGGGGGGAGCACAGATACGCAGTATTTT. This sequence joins TRBV19 and TRBJ2-3, with 8 bases matching TRBD2. The length of the CDR3 is 15 residues. J was trimmed by 0 bases and V by 3 bases; bases with no gene match: 2. Germline-derived CDR1 and CDR2 are LNHDA and SQIVND (reference sequence).

To note about this clone: The junction shows a germline mismatch at one end, possibly a read error. V and J are TRBV14 and TRBJ1-3; D might be TRBD1 (6 bases). CDR1 and CDR2 from the germline V gene are SGHDN and FVKESK. The CDR3 has 14 residues. The CDR3 sequence: CASSEDRSGNTIYF. The CDR3 DNA reads as TGTGCCAGCAGCGAAGACAGGTCCGGAAACACCATATATTTT.

This chain links TRBV30 with TRBJ1-2, with a weak D call TRBD1 (5 bases). V gave up 5 bases and J gave up 6 bases, with 10 bases separating them. CDR3 length equals 11 residues. In germline, CDR1 is GTSNPN, CDR2 SVGIG (reference sequence). In DNA form, the CDR3 reads TGTGCCTGGGGCCCGGGGGATGGCTACACCTTC. It yields the protein CAWGPGDGYTF. The full variable domain, in which reference TRBV30 and TRBJ1-2 provide the parts outside the CDR3, is SQTIHQWPATLVQPVGSPLSLECTVEGTSNPNLYWYRQAAGRGLQLLFYSVGIGQISSEVPQNLSASRPQDRQFILSSKKLLLSDSGFYLCAWGPGDGYTFGSGTRLTVV.

The rearrangement uses TRBV5-6 and TRBJ2-7; D might be TRBD2 (6 bases). The V end lost 5 bases, the J end lost 2 bases, and 14 bases lay between the germline ends. Per germline, CDR1 SGHDT and CDR2 YYEEEE. The CDR3 consists of 14 residues. CDR3 in amino acids: CASSYPTGAYEQYF. The CDR3, as DNA: TGTGCCAGCAGTTACCCGACGGGAGCCTACGAGCAGTACTTC.

The chain combines TRBV6-5 with TRBJ1-1; 9 nucleotides align to TRBD1. J gave up 12 bases and V 6 bases, and 14 bases lay outside the gene matches. CDR1 MNHEY and CDR2 SVGAGI come from the germline V gene. This CDR3 region has 14 residues. CDR3 sequence: CASRQTTGTGKTFF. CDR3 nucleotides: TGTGCCAGCAGACAAACGACCGGGACAGGGAAAACTTTCTTT.

The chain uses TRBV28 and TRBJ1-4, with D possibly TRBD1 on 5 matching bases. This CDR3 is 15 amino acids long. V was pared by 6 bases and J by 8 bases, with 19 bases between. Per the germline V gene, CDR1 is MDHEN and CDR2 is SYDVKM. This CDR3 is CASRQGAGEGEKLFF. The CDR3 coding sequence is TGTGCCAGCAGGCAGGGTGCTGGGGAAGGCGAAAAACTGTTTTTT.

About this clone itself: Other DNA sequences in the same sample also yield this CDR3. The gene calls are TRBV28 and TRBJ1-2; D is perhaps TRBD1 (5 bases). This CDR3 is 13 amino acids long. The V gene lost 3 bases and the J gene lost 4 bases, with 9 bases spanning the gap. The germline gives CDR1 MDHEN, CDR2 SYDVKM. The CDR3 DNA sequence: TGTGCCAGCAGTTTCGGGGGTGGCTATGGCTACACCTTC. Translating it yields CASSFGGGYGYTF.

CDR3 residues: CASSYSSSSGNTIYF. In DNA, the CDR3 is TGTGCCAGCAGTTACTCGTCCAGCTCTGGAAACACCATATATTTT. V is TRBV6-5 and J is TRBJ1-3; D is ambiguous. V was clipped by 0 bases and J by 0 bases, with 6 bases between them. This CDR3 contains 15 residues. The germline V gene encodes CDR1 MNHEY and CDR2 SVGAGI.

The genes are TRBV11-1 and TRBJ1-1; D ambiguous. The CDR3 runs to 13 residues. V was cut by 5 bases and J by 11 bases, with 18 bases left in between. The V gene's germline CDR1 is SGHAT and CDR2 FQDESV (reference sequence). Here the CDR3 reads CASSTQSDREAFF. CDR3 nucleotides: TGTGCCAGCAGCACGCAATCTGATCGGGAGGCTTTCTTT.

The J gene is TRBJ2-1, the V gene TRBV7-8; 8 nucleotides line up with TRBD2. The CDR3 runs 17 residues. Germline V CDR1 and CDR2: SGHVS, FQNEAQ. The trim removed 3 bases at V and 4 bases at J, leaving 11 bases unmatched. The CDR3 sequence: CASSLGGLASGYNEQFF. The CDR3 DNA sequence: TGTGCCAGCAGCTTGGGTGGGTTGGCTAGCGGGTACAATGAGCAGTTCTTC.

The V and J genes are TRBV28 and TRBJ2-1, with 9 nucleotides matching TRBD2. Germline V gene data show CDR1 as MDHEN and CDR2 as SYDVKM. CDR3 length equals 15 residues. V was clipped by 6 bases and J by 13 bases; unmatched bases: 16. Here the CDR3 reads CASSGGTSYTWGQFF. CDR3 bases: TGTGCCAGCAGCGGCGGGACTAGCTATACCTGGGGCCAGTTCTTC.